These 28 T cell receptor beta chains share one sample of origin, sequenced in a study of shared clonotypes between healthy human individuals (dated by TCRdb to 2018 to 2020). Library creation used the immunoSEQ multiplex PCR assay. TCRdb limited this immuneACCESS table to in-frame rearrangements with V and J called. A share of clones is missing; checked studies link under half to unresolved V genes, and the rest is unexplained. This sample is represented by about 1 million clones; 65% to 75% of them were singletons. The ten largest make up about 1.5% of the sample. Sequenced: memory CD4+ T cells sorted from blood. Taken with the paper, the label for cell subset or site translates to: CD45RA-negative fraction. Source of these receptors: a man younger than 35 in good health.

This clone was observed a single time. This chain joins TRBV4-1 and TRBJ2-1; the match to TRBD2 covers 9 bases. The CDR3 length is 16 residues. From germline, CDR1 is MGHRA and CDR2 YSYEKL. The J segment lost 7 bases and the V segment lost 0 bases, leaving 7 bases of the junction unmatched. The CDR3 region has the DNA TGCGCCAGCAGCCAAGATAGGGCGGGAGGGGGGAATGAGCAGTTCTTC. As protein: CASSQDRAGGGNEQFF.

V gene TRBV27 combines with J gene TRBJ2-2; 7 positions match TRBD2. CDR3 length equals 12 residues. After removal of 8 bases from V and 4 bases from J, the junction contained 1 base not matched to a gene. Germline CDR1 and CDR2: MNHEY and SMNVEV (reference sequence). CDR3 loop: CASRGVTGELFF. The CDR3 DNA is TGTGCCAGCCGGGGGGTCACCGGGGAGCTGTTTTTT.

V usage is TRBV7-3 and J usage is TRBJ1-2; 10 positions match TRBD1. J was trimmed by 5 bases and V by 5 bases; bases with no gene match: 5. CDR1 and CDR2 from the germline V gene are SGHTA and FQGTGA. The CDR3 covers 14 residues. The CDR3 nucleotides are TGTGCCAGCAGCCCGGGACAGGGGCGGTATGGCTACACCTTC. Translation: CASSPGQGRYGYTF.

This clone was detected only a few times. CDR3 protein: CASSVGNTIYF. The CDR3 region has the DNA TGTGCCAGCAGTGTTGGAAACACCATATATTTT. This chain links TRBV2 with TRBJ1-3; D unresolved. CDR3 length: 11 amino acids. Germline CDR1 reads SNHLY; CDR2 reads FYNNEI. Trimming left V 4 bases short and J 3 bases short, with 1 base between.

There are a few counts of this clone. The identical CDR3 is also encoded by other nucleotide sequences in the sample. The CDR3 spells CASSSGQLKETQYF. For the CDR3, the DNA is TGTGCCAGCAGTTCGGGACAACTAAAAGAGACCCAGTACTTC. The genes are TRBV28 and TRBJ2-5; D possibly corresponds to TRBD1 (6 bases). This CDR3 has 14 residues. Trimming took 4 bases from V and 3 from J, leaving 12 bases between them. Germline assignment: CDR1 MDHEN and CDR2 SYDVKM.

In this sample, this clone turned up a few times. This chain's CDR3 is CASSLGSGREAFF. The CDR3 nucleotides read TGTGCCAGCAGCTTAGGTTCAGGTAGAGAAGCTTTCTTT. The gene calls are TRBV7-9 and TRBJ1-1, with D uncertain. CDR3 length: 13 residues. V was cut by 1 base and J by 8 bases, with 11 bases left in between. CDR1 and CDR2 from the germline V gene are SEHNR and FQNEAQ (reference sequence).

This clone was seen only a few times. The rearrangement uses TRBV6-1 and TRBJ2-7, with D possibly TRBD1 on 5 matching bases. Germline lookup yields CDR1 MNHNS and CDR2 SASEGT. V lost 7 bases, J lost 4 bases, and 14 bases lay in between. The CDR3 covers 13 residues. CDR3 sequence: CASTRTTGYEQYF. The CDR3 DNA reads TGTGCCAGCACCAGGACAACTGGTTACGAGCAGTACTTC.

This clone was detected a few times. This sample also contains other DNA sequences that code for the same CDR3. V and J are TRBV4-3 and TRBJ1-1; unclear D gene. The CDR3 covers 14 residues. V was cut by 1 base and J by 6 bases, with 12 bases left in between. Germline V gives CDR1 LGHNA, CDR2 YSLEER. The CDR3 loop is CASSQGGRVAEAFF. The CDR3 DNA sequence: TGCGCCAGCAGCCAAGGCGGACGAGTCGCTGAAGCTTTCTTT.

This clone was counted a single time. The rearrangement joins TRBV19 to TRBJ2-7, with 7 bases that match TRBD2. Unmatched junction bases numbered 4, after V lost 5 bases and J lost 0 bases. This CDR3 region has 14 residues. Germline V gives CDR1 LNHDA, CDR2 SQIVND (reference sequence). The CDR3 region is CASSGSGHSYEQYF. The CDR3 DNA reads TGTGCCAGTAGTGGTAGCGGGCACTCCTACGAGCAGTACTTC.

This clone was found a few times. Other DNA sequences from this sample encode an identical CDR3 as well. V gene TRBV9 combines with J gene TRBJ2-1; D gene uncertain. Germline CDR1 and CDR2: SGDLS and YYNGEE. This CDR3 spans 14 amino acids. Between the trimmed V and J ends, which lost 0 bases and 5 bases, there was a span of 9 bases. CDR3 DNA: TGTGCCAGCAGCGTAGTGGCGTCAGACAATGAGCAGTTCTTC. This sequence encodes CASSVVASDNEQFF.

The CDR3 loop reads CASSPTVNSNQPQHF. Written as DNA, the CDR3 is TGTGCCAGCTCCCCGACAGTAAATAGCAATCAGCCCCAGCATTTT. This chain links TRBV18 with TRBJ1-5; D perhaps matches TRBD1 (5 bases). Germline CDR1 and CDR2: KGHSH and LQKENI. V gave up 6 bases and J gave up 0 bases, with 12 bases separating them. There are 15 residues in the CDR3.

The sample holds a few counts of this clone. V is TRBV5-1 and J is TRBJ1-1; 7 nucleotides line up with TRBD1. Germline CDR1 and CDR2: SGHRS and YFSETQ. Losses at the gene ends were 0 bases for V and 1 base for J; bases not matched to a gene: 9. The CDR3 length is 17 residues. The CDR3 DNA reads as TGCGCCAGCAGCTTGGCGTCATTGGGACAGACGAACACTGAAGCTTTCTTT. Protein: CASSLASLGQTNTEAFF.

The chain employs TRBV7-3 and TRBJ1-4, with 10 nucleotides matching TRBD1. The CDR3 totals 20 residues. V lost 5 bases and J lost 7; bases outside the gene matches: 22. Germline CDR1 is SGHTA and CDR2 is FQGTGA. In DNA, the CDR3 is TGTGCCAGCAGCCTACGGTGGGAACCGGGACAGGGGATTCGAAGTGAAAAACTGTTTTTT. This gives the protein CASSLRWEPGQGIRSEKLFF.

V and J are TRBV7-6 and TRBJ2-5; D is perhaps TRBD1 (5 bases). The CDR3 has 16 amino acids. Trimming took 6 bases from V and 5 from J, leaving 22 bases between them. The V gene's germline CDR1 is SGHVS and CDR2 FNYEAQ. As DNA, the CDR3 is TGTGCCAGCAGGAATGCGGCAGGGTCTTATTCCGAGACCCAGTACTTC. As protein: CASRNAAGSYSETQYF.

V gene TRBV29-1 combines with J gene TRBJ1-2, with TRBD1 matching over 9 bases. With 7 bases clipped from V and 4 bases from J, the junction kept 7 bases outside the gene matches. This CDR3 region has 13 residues. From germline, CDR1 is SQVTM and CDR2 ANQGSEA. CDR3 nucleotide sequence: TGCAGCGCCGTACAGGGGGCAGGCTATGGCTACACCTTC. Protein: CSAVQGAGYGYTF.

The genes are TRBV7-2 and TRBJ1-1, with 10 bases that match TRBD1. J was trimmed by 6 bases and V by 6 bases; bases with no gene match: 10. From germline, CDR1 is SGHTA and CDR2 FQGNSA. The length of the CDR3 is 15 residues. The CDR3 reads CASSRDLGQGAEAFF. For the CDR3, the DNA is TGTGCCAGCAGTCGCGACCTCGGACAGGGGGCTGAAGCTTTCTTT. The full variable domain, completed using reference TRBV7-2 and TRBJ1-1, is GAGVSQSPSNKVTEKGKDVELRCDPISGHTALYWYRQSLGQGLEFLIYFQGNSAPDKSGLPSDRFSAERTGGSVSTLTIQRTQQEDSAVYLCASSRDLGQGAEAFFGQGTRLTVV.

The gene calls are TRBV6-6 and TRBJ1-6; D is uncertain. The CDR3 contains 13 residues. V was shortened by 2 bases and J by 10 bases, with 9 bases between the two germline ends. CDR1 MNHNY and CDR2 SVGAGI come from the germline V gene (reference sequence). The CDR3 protein is CASSYADYSPLHF. CDR3 nucleotides: TGTGCCAGCAGTTACGCGGATTACTCACCCCTCCACTTT.

This clone was seen only a few times. The chain has TRBV6-6 and TRBJ2-7; no clear D gene. The CDR3 loop spans 14 amino acids. The germline gives CDR1 MNHNY, CDR2 SVGAGI (reference sequence). Between the trimmed V and J ends, which lost 6 bases and 4 bases, there was a span of 16 bases. The CDR3 nucleotides read TGTGCCAGCAGCCGGAAAGGACCAGAATACGAGCAGTACTTC. Translating it yields CASSRKGPEYEQYF.

The chain is built from TRBV6-5 and TRBJ1-3; D unclear. This CDR3 is 15 amino acids long. Looked up from germline, CDR1 is MNHEY and CDR2 is SVGAGI. The V gene lost 0 bases and the J gene lost 2 bases, with 8 bases spanning the gap. The CDR3 coding sequence is TGTGCCAGCAGTTACTCGAAAGGGACTGGAAACACCATATATTTT. Translating it yields CASSYSKGTGNTIYF.

This clone was counted once. The CDR3 sequence is CASSLGDTNSPLHF. DNA of the CDR3: TGTGCCAGCAGCTTGGGGGACACTAATTCACCCCTCCACTTT. This chain uses TRBV5-4 with TRBJ1-6; D perhaps matches TRBD1 (6 bases). The germline V gene encodes CDR1 SGHNT and CDR2 YYREEE (reference sequence). V lost 0 bases and J lost 6, with 7 bases in between. There are 14 residues in the CDR3.

The chain joins TRBV6-6 to TRBJ1-2; 8 nucleotides line up with TRBD1. Trimming cost V 6 bases and J 3 bases; bases outside gene matches: 6. The CDR3 covers 14 residues. Germline V CDR1 and CDR2: MNHNY, SVGAGI (reference sequence). CDR3 sequence reads: CASSPDRGDYGYTF. CDR3 sequence (DNA): TGTGCCAGCAGCCCCGACAGGGGTGACTATGGCTACACCTTC.

This rearrangement joins TRBV6-6 to TRBJ2-3; no firm D call. CDR3 length: 13 amino acids. The ends were cut back, 6 bases at V and 2 bases at J, with 9 bases in the middle. Germline CDR1 reads MNHNY; CDR2 reads SVGAGI (reference sequence). The CDR3 nucleotides read TGTGCCAGCAGCTCTACGGACACAGATACGCAGTATTTT. Encoded protein: CASSSTDTDTQYF.

V gene TRBV5-6 combines with J gene TRBJ1-2; D is ambiguous. The CDR3 runs 15 residues. With 2 bases removed from V and 8 bases from J, the gap between germline ends came to 19 bases. The V gene's germline CDR1 is SGHDT and CDR2 YYEEEE. CDR3 amino acids: CASSFGVGIRVGYTF. The DNA for the CDR3 is TGTGCCAGCAGCTTTGGTGTGGGGATTAGGGTAGGCTACACCTTC.

CDR3 coding DNA: TGCGCCAGCAGCCAAGATTCAGGGTTCTCAGATACGCAGTATTTT. Its translation: CASSQDSGFSDTQYF. The chain employs TRBV4-3 and TRBJ2-3; D is possibly TRBD1 (5 bases). CDR1 is LGHNA and CDR2 is YSLEER in the germline V gene. Trimming left V 0 bases short and J 4 bases short, with 11 bases between. The length of the CDR3 is 15 residues.

The rearrangement links TRBV5-1 to TRBJ1-4; 8 bases match TRBD1. The germline CDR1 and CDR2 sequences are SGHRS and YFSETQ. With V trimmed by 4 bases and J by 1 base, 6 bases remained unmatched. The CDR3 extends over 16 amino acids. The CDR3 DNA reads TGCGCCAGCAGCCCGGGGACAGGTCGAACTAATGAAAAACTGTTTTTT. Translating it yields CASSPGTGRTNEKLFF.

The gene calls are TRBV5-1 and TRBJ1-6; 8 bases align to TRBD1. Germline assignment: CDR1 SGHRS and CDR2 YFSETQ. The CDR3 has 17 residues. J lost 4 bases, V lost 0 bases, and 6 bases had no gene match. As DNA, the CDR3 is TGCGCCAGCAGCTTGGAAGCTACAGGGGGTTATAATTCACCCCTCCACTTT. This sequence encodes CASSLEATGGYNSPLHF.

This clone was picked up one time. The chain recombines TRBV10-3 with TRBJ1-3; 8 bases fit TRBD1. In germline, CDR1 is ENHRY, CDR2 SYGVKD. The CDR3 totals 11 residues. Germline trimming cut 6 bases from V and 9 bases from J; bases unmatched to any gene: 1. CDR3 DNA: TGTGCCATCAGGGACAGGGTCACCATATATTTT. Its protein product is CAIRDRVTIYF.

J is TRBJ2-7 and V is TRBV6-1, with 10 bases identical to TRBD1. V shed 7 bases, J shed 2 bases, and the junction held 8 bases outside the gene matches. Germline assignment: CDR1 MNHNS and CDR2 SASEGT. This CDR3 is 15 amino acids long. Written as DNA, the CDR3 is TGTGCCAGCACCCTAGGGGGACAGGGGACCTACGAGCAGTACTTC. This translates into CASTLGGQGTYEQYF.